This TCR beta chain was identified during a study of CDR3 diversity in severe acne (dated by TCRdb to the late 2010s). The germline V gene (reference sequence) gives CDR1 as DFQATT and CDR2 as SNEGSKA. Trimming removed 5 bases from V and 3 bases from J, leaving 20 bases between the germline ends. The CDR3 starts with the cysteine, ends with the phenylalanine, and has 15 residues. Only the CDR3 region is kept as DNA, spanning 45 bases read in frame from base 1. For this clonotype: Its specific antigen is unknown. No much larger clone exists at a distance of one base, and base qualities are not known.

Libraries were prepared through PCR. Reads for this sample came from an Illumina HiSeq 2000. The public sequencing data were trimmed at Q25 with fastp and processed into clonotypes with MiXCR by TCRdb, which kept only in-frame beta chains. Merged by CDR3 protein, the rows form single entries marked with the most common genes and DNA. The table for this sample lists roughly 81,000 distinct CDR3 sequences; around 50% of them were counted only once. About 9.4% of the sample lies in the top ten. The sequenced sample consisted of blood. The sequence is built from TRBV20-1 and TRBJ2-7; the D gene is possibly TRBD1 or TRBD2, each agreeing over 6 bases. This clonotype originated in a male donor in good health, serving as a control. The sequenced DNA is TGCAGTGCTGGATATGAGATCGGGGGCTTCTACGAGCAGTACTTC. Protein translation: CSAGYEIGGFYEQYF.